The 29 T cell receptor beta chains below were found in one sample sequenced in a study of cytomegalovirus exposure and HLA in healthy donors. Researchers ran the PCR with 60 Vbeta and 13 Jbeta primers. This table comes from immunoSEQ multiplex PCR, and its TCRdb copy is limited to in-frame clones, with some not included. The table includes roughly 130,000 clones, 74% detected once. Sequenced material: PBMCs. These receptors were obtained from a woman aged 45-60 years in good health and CMV-seropositive.

This chain joins TRBV27 and TRBJ1-4; possibly TRBD1 for D (5 bases). There are 15 residues in the CDR3. V gave up 2 bases and J gave up 8 bases, with 15 bases separating them. CDR1 MNHEY and CDR2 SMNVEV come from the germline V gene (reference sequence). The CDR3 here is CASSLGGGAGEKLFF. CDR3 coding DNA: TGTGCCAGCAGTTTAGGCGGTGGGGCTGGCGAAAAACTGTTTTTT.

This chain links TRBV30 with TRBJ1-1; D gene ambiguous. This CDR3 comprises 11 residues. CDR1 GTSNPN and CDR2 SVGIG come from the germline V gene (reference sequence). The germline V and J ends were trimmed by 1 base and 4 bases, with 4 bases remaining between them. CDR3 in amino acids: CAWSDRTEAFF. DNA of the CDR3: TGTGCCTGGAGTGATCGCACTGAAGCTTTCTTT.

V is TRBV7-9 and J is TRBJ2-2, with 10 bases lining up with TRBD2. CDR3 length: 16 residues. V trimming: 6 bases; J trimming: 6 bases; junction bases outside the gene matches: 10. Germline loops: CDR1 SEHNR, CDR2 FQNEAQ (reference sequence). CDR3 sequence (DNA): TGTGCCAGCAGTCTCAGCGGGGGGGCTCCGGCCGGGGAGCTGTTTTTT. This codes for CASSLSGGAPAGELFF.

This clone was picked up a small number of times. The V gene is TRBV7-2, the J gene TRBJ1-1; D gene unclear. The V gene lost 1 base and the J gene lost 4 bases, with 13 bases spanning the gap. The CDR3 covers 15 residues. The germline CDR1 and CDR2 sequences are SGHTA and FQGNSA. CDR3 amino acids: CASSLVGIGVTEAFF. CDR3 coding DNA: TGTGCCAGCAGCTTAGTCGGGATCGGGGTCACTGAAGCTTTCTTT.

V usage is TRBV9 and J usage is TRBJ1-3; perhaps TRBD1 as D (5 bases). The CDR3 is 15 amino acids. Trimming took off 4 bases at V and 4 bases at J, with 15 bases between the two ends. From germline, CDR1 is SGDLS and CDR2 YYNGEE. The CDR3 nucleotides are TGTGCCAGCAGCACTCAGGGAGGGGCAGGAAACACCATATATTTT. As protein: CASSTQGGAGNTIYF.

This clone was picked up a small number of times. The chain is built from TRBV5-8 and TRBJ1-4; 9 bases are shared with TRBD1. Germline V gene lookup returns CDR1 SGHTS and CDR2 YDEGEE. CDR3 length equals 15 residues. V shed 0 bases and J 5 bases; nucleotides not matched to a gene: 2. In DNA form, the CDR3 reads TGTGCCAGCAGCTTGGTCGGGACAGGGAATGAAAAACTGTTTTTT. As protein: CASSLVGTGNEKLFF.

This clone was seen a handful of times. This chain uses TRBV7-9 with TRBJ1-1; weak D call: TRBD1 (6 bases). The CDR3 sequence is 15 residues long. Germline assignment: CDR1 SEHNR and CDR2 FQNEAQ (reference sequence). V was cut by 4 bases and J by 4 bases, with 16 bases left in between. Written as DNA, the CDR3 is TGTGCCAGCAGCTCGTCAGGGGCGAGGGGCACTGAAGCTTTCTTT. Protein: CASSSSGARGTEAFF.

The chain combines TRBV6-1 with TRBJ1-2; 9 bases fit TRBD1. The CDR3 totals 13 residues. Trimming at V came to 5 bases and at J to 7 bases, leaving 5 bases not matched to a gene. Germline V gene lookup returns CDR1 MNHNS and CDR2 SASEGT. The CDR3 spells CASSWDREAGYTF. The DNA for the CDR3 is TGTGCCAGCAGTTGGGACAGGGAGGCTGGCTACACCTTC.

The V call is TRBV19, the J call TRBJ2-7, with 9 bases lining up with TRBD1. Per the germline V gene, CDR1 is LNHDA and CDR2 is SQIVND (reference sequence). This CDR3 is built from 15 residues. The V gene end was trimmed by 5 bases and the J gene end by 4 bases; junction bases not matched to a gene: 9. The CDR3 DNA is TGTGCCAGTAGTCCACAGGGGACAGGGCAGTACGAGCAGTACTTC. Residues: CASSPQGTGQYEQYF.

This clone has just a few counts. The J gene is TRBJ1-4, the V gene TRBV11-2; TRBD1 is a possible D gene (5 bases). Germline-derived CDR1 and CDR2 are SGHAT and FQNNGV. There are 14 residues in the CDR3. Trimming took off 5 bases at V and 7 bases at J, with 14 bases between the two ends. The chain's CDR3 is CASSRTGVGEKLFF. For the CDR3, the DNA is TGTGCCAGCAGCCGCACAGGAGTAGGTGAAAAACTGTTTTTT.

This rearrangement joins TRBV7-9 to TRBJ2-1, with a tentative D call TRBD2 (6 bases). Germline V gene sequence: CDR1 SEHNR, CDR2 FQNEAQ (reference sequence). V lost 2 bases to trimming and J lost 7 bases, with 9 bases between them. There are 13 residues in the CDR3. Here the CDR3 reads CASSLYAGNEQFF. The CDR3 DNA reads TGTGCCAGCAGCTTATACGCGGGAAATGAGCAGTTCTTC.

This chain uses TRBV11-3 with TRBJ1-1; the D gene is possibly TRBD1 (5 bases). Trimming removed 7 bases at V and 3 bases at J, with 18 bases between. Germline CDR1 is SGHNT and CDR2 is YENEEA. The CDR3 spans 15 residues. CDR3 amino acids: CASTWRRGGDTEAFF. The CDR3 DNA reads as TGTGCCAGCACCTGGCGGAGGGGAGGCGACACTGAAGCTTTCTTT.

The chain has TRBV7-8 and TRBJ2-7; D unresolved. The germline gives CDR1 SGHVS, CDR2 FQNEAQ. V was clipped by 0 bases and J by 3 bases, with 6 bases between them. This CDR3 has 13 amino acids. The CDR3 protein is CASSLALSYEQYF. The CDR3 coding sequence is TGTGCCAGCAGCTTAGCGTTGAGCTACGAGCAGTACTTC.

In its sample, this clone was seen a few times. The V and J genes are TRBV6-5 and TRBJ2-7; 8 bases map to TRBD2. CDR3 length: 14 residues. V dropped 11 bases and J dropped 4; count of bases not matched to a gene: 13. The germline V gene encodes CDR1 MNHEY and CDR2 SVGAGI. The CDR3 DNA reads TGTGCCTCCACGCCGGCGGGGGGCCTATACGAGCAGTACTTC. This translates into CASTPAGGLYEQYF.

The chain is built from TRBV6-5 and TRBJ1-3; D ambiguous. Germline CDR1 is MNHEY and CDR2 is SVGAGI. V was pared by 4 bases and J by 4 bases, with 8 bases between. This CDR3 is built from 13 residues. This chain's CDR3 is CASSSTAGNTIYF. The CDR3 DNA reads TGTGCCAGCAGTTCCACCGCGGGAAACACCATATATTTT.

The J gene is TRBJ2-1, the V gene TRBV29-1, with TRBD2 matching over 7 bases. This CDR3 is 15 amino acids long. Germline lookup yields CDR1 SQVTM and CDR2 ANQGSEA. With V trimmed by 1 base and J by 4 bases, 7 bases remained unmatched. The CDR3 reads CSVEAGGGRYNEQFF. The CDR3 bases are TGCAGCGTTGAAGCGGGGGGAGGGCGGTACAATGAGCAGTTCTTC.

Concerning this clone: Other DNA sequences in this specimen translate into the identical CDR3. V usage is TRBV4-1 and J usage is TRBJ2-2, with D possibly matching TRBD2 (5 bases). The CDR3 length is 15 residues. Germline CDR1 and CDR2: MGHRA and YSYEKL. The V end lost 0 bases, the J end lost 5 bases, and 10 bases lay between the germline ends. CDR3 sequence: CASSQEPGFTGELFF. The CDR3, as DNA: TGCGCCAGCAGCCAAGAACCGGGGTTTACCGGGGAGCTGTTTTTT.

The chain uses TRBV11-3 and TRBJ2-2; possibly TRBD2 for D (5 bases). Germline assignment: CDR1 SGHNT and CDR2 YENEEA. This CDR3 comprises 16 residues. Trimming left V 3 bases short and J 2 bases short, with 13 bases between. The CDR3 spells CASSLFSGSNTGELFF. CDR3 bases: TGTGCCAGCAGCTTGTTCTCGGGGAGCAACACCGGGGAGCTGTTTTTT.

The J gene is TRBJ1-1, the V gene TRBV6-5; maybe TRBD1 (5 bases). CDR3 size: 13 residues. The germline gives CDR1 MNHEY, CDR2 SVGAGI. V shed 4 bases and J shed 5 bases, with 11 bases lying between them. This chain's CDR3 is CASSLAPGTEAFF. CDR3 DNA: TGTGCCAGCAGTTTAGCCCCAGGGACTGAAGCTTTCTTT.

The rearrangement uses TRBV7-6 and TRBJ2-3, with 11 bases fitting TRBD2. Germline V gene lookup returns CDR1 SGHVS and CDR2 FNYEAQ. The CDR3 contains 16 residues. The trim removed 2 bases at V and 5 bases at J, leaving 6 bases unmatched. CDR3 sequence reads: CASSLQSSGGLDTQYF. CDR3 coding DNA: TGTGCCAGCAGCTTACAGTCTAGCGGGGGGCTAGATACGCAGTATTTT.

The chain has TRBV7-2 and TRBJ1-1; no reliable D call. Germline V CDR1 and CDR2: SGHTA, FQGNSA. The CDR3 runs 14 residues. V was pared by 1 base and J by 1 base, with 7 bases between. CDR3 DNA: TGTGCCAGCAGCTTAGACAGCCAGAACACTGAAGCTTTCTTT. Amino acids: CASSLDSQNTEAFF.

The chain links TRBV25-1 to TRBJ1-3, with D unclear. In germline, CDR1 is MGHDK, CDR2 SYGVNS. The V end lost 5 bases, the J end lost 8 bases, and 4 bases lay between the germline ends. This CDR3 comprises 10 residues. The CDR3 coding sequence is TGTGCCAGCAGTCGGGACACCATATATTTT. Its translation: CASSRDTIYF.

The chain joins TRBV15 to TRBJ1-1; TRBD1 is a possible D gene (5 bases). Germline CDR1 reads LNHNV; CDR2 reads YYDKDF (reference sequence). The CDR3 has 13 amino acids. Trimming shortened V by 4 bases and J by 0 bases, and 6 bases separated the two germline ends. The DNA for the CDR3 is TGTGCCACCAGCAAGACAGTGAACACTGAAGCTTTCTTT. As protein: CATSKTVNTEAFF.

Only a few counts were recorded for this clone. This chain connects TRBV29-1 to TRBJ2-1; 12 bases align to TRBD2. V lost 4 bases, J lost 8 bases, and 12 bases stayed unmatched. The CDR3 loop spans 16 amino acids. Germline V gives CDR1 SQVTM, CDR2 ANQGSEA. Written as DNA, the CDR3 is TGCAGCGTTGTGTCTAGCGGGGGGGCGGGCTCCGATGAGCAGTTCTTC. This gives the protein CSVVSSGGAGSDEQFF.

The CDR3 bases are TGTGCCAGCAGTGAAGCTCCGCTCCTATTTGAGTATTCCTCCTACGAGCAGTACTTC. This sequence encodes CASSEAPLLFEYSSYEQYF. The rearrangement links TRBV6-1 to TRBJ2-7, with unresolved D. Germline-derived CDR1 and CDR2 are MNHNS and SASEGT. Between the trimmed V and J ends, which lost 0 bases and 0 bases, there was a span of 21 bases. The CDR3 loop spans 19 amino acids.

The V and J genes are TRBV4-1 and TRBJ2-7, with 8 nucleotides matching TRBD1. CDR1 and CDR2 from the germline V gene are MGHRA and YSYEKL. The CDR3 is 15 residues long. After removal of 0 bases from V and 12 bases from J, the junction contained 13 bases not matched to a gene. This chain's CDR3 is CASSQDRKGQAQRYF. Here the CDR3 DNA reads TGCGCCAGCAGCCAAGATAGAAAGGGACAGGCCCAGCGGTACTTC.

The genes are TRBV19 and TRBJ1-1; D not resolved. Trimming took off 6 bases at V and 6 bases at J, with 20 bases between the two ends. The CDR3 contains 15 residues. The germline CDR1 and CDR2 sequences are LNHDA and SQIVND (reference sequence). CDR3 nucleotide sequence: TGTGCCAGTAGCAGCCCTCGACTGAAGAATGCTGAAGCTTTCTTT. Amino acid sequence: CASSSPRLKNAEAFF.

This chain uses TRBV29-1 with TRBJ2-5, with D uncertain. Matching the DNA end better, TRBJ2-7 makes the J call doubtful. This CDR3 is 11 amino acids long. Germline V gene data show CDR1 as SQVTM and CDR2 as ANQGSEA. As DNA, the CDR3 is TGCAGCGTTGAAGAGGAGTACGAGCAGTACTTC. This sequence encodes CSVEEEYEQYF.

V is TRBV7-9 and J is TRBJ1-5; TRBD1 might be the D (5 bases). CDR1 and CDR2 (germline): SEHNR, FQNEAQ (reference sequence). V lost 5 bases to trimming and J lost 7 bases, with 15 bases between them. This CDR3 is built from 14 residues. CDR3 sequence reads: CASSGSQGLQPQHF. CDR3 coding DNA: TGTGCCAGCAGCGGCAGTCAGGGTTTACAGCCCCAGCATTTT.